Included here is one T cell receptor (beta chain) sequence, with context. Its antigen remains unknown. A far larger clone is only one base removed, so a read error is likely. This sample is drawn from a study of CD8+ T cells in alopecia areata. Study conclusions and caveats: Normal skin's resident alphabeta T cells are sequenced alongside lesional scalp T cells. Lesional scalp exceeded normal scalp in clonality, especially in alopecia totalis/universalis. The study found TCR sharing across patients less clear than in mice, possibly for HLA reasons.

Cell sorting was applied to PBMCs, and CD4+ and CD8+ T cells were collected. Reverse transcribed after extraction, RNA yielded cDNA as the sequencing template. Here immunoSEQ multiplex PCR was the method, and the copy in TCRdb shows in-frame clones only, minus some. The data show approximately 100,000 clones, roughly 53% seen once. This CDR3 region has 15 residues. The V segment lost 2 bases and the J segment 5 bases; nucleotides outside the gene matches: 5. Germline-derived CDR1 and CDR2 are SGHDT and YYEEEE. Sequenced sample: CD4+ T cells sorted from blood. The clonotype was recovered from a human donor in good health. This chain joins TRBV5-6 and TRBJ1-1, with 11 bases that match TRBD1. The CDR3 is CASSFFGTGGTEAFF. In DNA, the CDR3 is TGTGCCAGCAGCTTCTTCGGGACAGGGGGGACTGAAGCTTTCTTT.